These 5 T cell receptor beta chains were all obtained from the same sample, sequenced in a study of shared clonotypes between healthy human individuals. The method was immunoSEQ multiplex PCR; TCRdb's version includes in-frame clones alone and lacks a portion of them. The sample has fewer than 2.5 million clones; approximately 93% are singletons. The sequenced material came from naive CD4+ T cells from PBMCs. The subset here: CD45RA+ positively selected. The receptors come from a man aged 18 to 29 in good health. Some clones in this sample may be carry-over from other donors' samples.

Notes on this clone: Other DNA variants within this sample encode the same CDR3. J is TRBJ2-1 and V is TRBV5-1; TRBD2 might be the D (5 bases). CDR1 is SGHRS, CDR2 YFSETQ, per germline. V was pared by 4 bases and J by 2 bases, with 7 bases between. The CDR3 covers 13 residues. Written as DNA, the CDR3 is TGCGCCAGCAGCCTAGCACCCTACAATGAGCAGTTCTTC. Its protein product is CASSLAPYNEQFF.

The chain combines TRBV25-1 with TRBJ2-7; TRBD1 or TRBD2 may be the D gene (6 bases each). The CDR3 loop spans 13 amino acids. Deletions cut 4 bases from V and 5 bases from J, with 12 bases between. Germline loops: CDR1 MGHDK, CDR2 SYGVNS. DNA of the CDR3: TGTGCCAGCAGTGTGCGGAGGGGGGACGAGCAGTACTTC. Translating it yields CASSVRRGDEQYF.

V is TRBV30 and J is TRBJ2-3, with 7 nucleotides matching TRBD1. Germline V gives CDR1 GTSNPN, CDR2 SVGIG (reference sequence). This CDR3 region has 17 residues. Trimming cost V 8 bases and J 0 bases; bases outside gene matches: 17. CDR3 nucleotide sequence: TGTGCCGGTTCAGGGGGAATCCGGGATTCGAGCACAGATACGCAGTATTTT. It is translated as CAGSGGIRDSSTDTQYF.

The chain combines TRBV9 with TRBJ2-2; no clear D gene. V was trimmed by 3 bases and J by 5 bases, leaving 11 bases between them. The CDR3 is 14 amino acids. The germline gives CDR1 SGDLS, CDR2 YYNGEE. CDR3 amino acids: CASSGTWGTGELFF. CDR3 nucleotide sequence: TGTGCCAGCAGCGGGACGTGGGGAACCGGGGAGCTGTTTTTT.

This chain joins TRBV5-1 and TRBJ2-1; TRBD2 might be the D (5 bases). Per the germline V gene, CDR1 is SGHRS and CDR2 is YFSETQ. The CDR3 sequence is 15 residues long. V lost 0 bases and J lost 6, with 13 bases in between. CDR3 sequence: CASSLAGWRLNEQFF. The CDR3, as DNA: TGCGCCAGCAGCTTGGCTGGTTGGAGGCTCAATGAGCAGTTCTTC. The whole variable domain, remainder taken from reference TRBV5-1 and TRBJ2-1, is KAGVTQTPRYLIKTRGQQVTLSCSPISGHRSVSWYQQTPGQGLQFLFEYFSETQRNKGNFPGRFSGRQFSNSRSEMNVSTLELGDSALYLCASSLAGWRLNEQFFGPGTRLTVL.